This T cell receptor beta chain was documented in a study of Ad26.COV2.S vaccination and SARS-CoV-2 variants. Study context: Ad26.COV2.S given intramuscularly, once or twice 56 days apart. General observations from the study: Among vaccine recipients, spike-specific TCR breadth exceeded that of placebo recipients. Analyses that measured TCR breadth and depth may have underestimated total T cell responses.

Of note for this clone: Its matching antigen is unknown.

Libraries were prepared by immunoSEQ multiplex PCR; TCRdb keeps only in-frame clonotypes and omits some of them. Of hundreds of thousands of clones in the sample, about 89% were seen once. Treatment described: some 20 received Ad26.COV2.S at low or high dose, single or two shots; 5 received placebo; per-sample allocation not given. Vaccine and placebo recipients were sampled on day 63 after the first injection. Spike of the Wuhan-strain SARS-CoV-2 was expressed by an Ad26 vector, which formed the vaccine. Germline CDR1 is LGHDT and CDR2 is YNNKEL (reference sequence). Trimming shortened V by 0 bases and J by 7 bases, and 9 bases separated the two germline ends. CDR3 length: 14 residues.

The source was peripheral blood, collected in a trial of Ad26.COV2.S vaccine versus placebo. This sequence originates from a person between 18 and 65 years old who received the Ad26.COV2.S COVID-19 vaccine or a placebo. This chain joins TRBV3-1 (or the pseudogene TRBV3-2) and TRBJ2-2; D gene ambiguous. CDR3: CASSQDHTDGELFF. The CDR3 region has the DNA TGTGCCAGCAGCCAAGATCATACAGACGGGGAGCTGTTTTTT.